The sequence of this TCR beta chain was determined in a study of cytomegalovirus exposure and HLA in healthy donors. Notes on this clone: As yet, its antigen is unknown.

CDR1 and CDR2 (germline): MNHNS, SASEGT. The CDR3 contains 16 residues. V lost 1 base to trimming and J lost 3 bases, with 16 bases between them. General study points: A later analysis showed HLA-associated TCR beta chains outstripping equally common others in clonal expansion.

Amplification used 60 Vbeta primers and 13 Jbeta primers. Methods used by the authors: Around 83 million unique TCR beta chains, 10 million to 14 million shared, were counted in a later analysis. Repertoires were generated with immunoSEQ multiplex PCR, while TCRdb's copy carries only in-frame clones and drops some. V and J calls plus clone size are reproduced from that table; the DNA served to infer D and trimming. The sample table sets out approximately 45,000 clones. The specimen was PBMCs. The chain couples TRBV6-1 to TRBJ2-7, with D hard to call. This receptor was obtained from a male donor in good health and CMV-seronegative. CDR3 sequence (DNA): TGTGCCAGCAGTGAAGAATCCCCAGGCCAGAGCTACGAGCAGTACTTC. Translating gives CASSEESPGQSYEQYF.